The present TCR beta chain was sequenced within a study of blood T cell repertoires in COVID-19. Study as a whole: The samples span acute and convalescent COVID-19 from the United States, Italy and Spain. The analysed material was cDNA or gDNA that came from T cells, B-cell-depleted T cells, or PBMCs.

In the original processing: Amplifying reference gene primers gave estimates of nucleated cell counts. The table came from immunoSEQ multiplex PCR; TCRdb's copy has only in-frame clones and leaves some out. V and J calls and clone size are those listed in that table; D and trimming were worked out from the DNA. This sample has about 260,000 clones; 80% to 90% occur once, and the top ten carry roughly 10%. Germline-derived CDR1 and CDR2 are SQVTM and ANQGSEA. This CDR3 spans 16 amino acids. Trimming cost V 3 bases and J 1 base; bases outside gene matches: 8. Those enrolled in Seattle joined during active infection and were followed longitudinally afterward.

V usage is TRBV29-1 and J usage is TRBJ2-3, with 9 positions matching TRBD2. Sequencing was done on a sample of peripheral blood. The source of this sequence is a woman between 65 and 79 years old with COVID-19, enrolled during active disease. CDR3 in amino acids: CSVDAAREGRTDTQYF. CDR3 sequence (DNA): TGCAGCGTTGACGCGGCGCGGGAGGGCCGCACAGATACGCAGTATTTT.